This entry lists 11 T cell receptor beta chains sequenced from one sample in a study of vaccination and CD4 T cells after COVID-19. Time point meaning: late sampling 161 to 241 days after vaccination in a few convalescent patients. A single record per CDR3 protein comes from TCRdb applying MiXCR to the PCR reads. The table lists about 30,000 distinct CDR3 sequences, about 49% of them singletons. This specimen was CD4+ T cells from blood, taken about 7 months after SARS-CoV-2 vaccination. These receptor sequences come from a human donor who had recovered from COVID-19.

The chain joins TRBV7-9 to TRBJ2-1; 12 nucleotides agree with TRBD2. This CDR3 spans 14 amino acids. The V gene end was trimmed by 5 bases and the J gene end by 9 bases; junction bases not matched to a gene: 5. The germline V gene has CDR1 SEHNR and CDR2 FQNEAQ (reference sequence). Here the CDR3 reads CASSLTSGSVEQFF. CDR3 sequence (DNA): TGTGCCAGCAGCCTGACTAGCGGGAGTGTTGAGCAGTTCTTC. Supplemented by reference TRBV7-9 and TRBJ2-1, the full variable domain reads DTGVSQNPRHKITKRGQNVTFRCDPISEHNRLYWYRQTLGQGPEFLTYFQNEAQLEKSRLLSDRFSAERPKGSFSTLEIQRTEQGDSAMYLCASSLTSGSVEQFFGPGTRLTVL.

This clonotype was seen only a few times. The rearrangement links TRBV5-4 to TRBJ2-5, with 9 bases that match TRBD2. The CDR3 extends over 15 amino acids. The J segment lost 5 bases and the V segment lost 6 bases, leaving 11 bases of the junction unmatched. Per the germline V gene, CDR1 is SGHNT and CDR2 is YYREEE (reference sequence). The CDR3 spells CASTNSGGRGETQYF. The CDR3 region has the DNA TGTGCCAGCACCAATTCCGGCGGGAGGGGGGAGACCCAGTACTTC.

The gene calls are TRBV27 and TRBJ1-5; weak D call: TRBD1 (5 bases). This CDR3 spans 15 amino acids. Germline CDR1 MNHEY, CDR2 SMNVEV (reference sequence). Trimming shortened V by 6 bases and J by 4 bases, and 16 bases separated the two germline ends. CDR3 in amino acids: CASSRGSRDNQPQHF. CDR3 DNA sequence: TGTGCCAGCAGCCGGGGGTCCCGGGATAATCAGCCCCAGCATTTT.

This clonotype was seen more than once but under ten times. The CDR3 coding sequence is TGTGCCAGCAGTAGAACCGGGACTAGCGGTGCGGATGGGAGCGAGCAGTACTTC. It yields the protein CASSRTGTSGADGSEQYF. The chain couples TRBV6-1 to TRBJ2-7; 11 nucleotides line up with TRBD2. V dropped 5 bases and J dropped 6; count of bases not matched to a gene: 18. Germline V gene data show CDR1 as MNHNS and CDR2 as SASEGT. This CDR3 contains 18 residues.

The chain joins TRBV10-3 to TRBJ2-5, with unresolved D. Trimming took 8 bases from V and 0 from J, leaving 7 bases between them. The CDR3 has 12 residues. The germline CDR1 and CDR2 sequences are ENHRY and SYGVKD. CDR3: CAILGDQETQYF. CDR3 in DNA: TGTGCCATCCTTGGGGACCAAGAGACCCAGTACTTC.

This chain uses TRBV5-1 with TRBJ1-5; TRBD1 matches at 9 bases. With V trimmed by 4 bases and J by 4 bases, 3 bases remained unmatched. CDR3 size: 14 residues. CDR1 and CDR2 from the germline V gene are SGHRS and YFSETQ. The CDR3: CASSPGTGNQPQHF. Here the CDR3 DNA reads TGCGCCAGCAGCCCAGGGACAGGGAATCAGCCCCAGCATTTT.

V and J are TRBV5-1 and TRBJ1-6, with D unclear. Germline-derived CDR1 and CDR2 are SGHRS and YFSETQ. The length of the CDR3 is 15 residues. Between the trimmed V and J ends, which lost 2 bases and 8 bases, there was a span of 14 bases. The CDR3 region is CASSLVRSRDSPLHF. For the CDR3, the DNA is TGCGCCAGCAGCTTAGTTCGGTCTCGGGATTCACCCCTCCACTTT.

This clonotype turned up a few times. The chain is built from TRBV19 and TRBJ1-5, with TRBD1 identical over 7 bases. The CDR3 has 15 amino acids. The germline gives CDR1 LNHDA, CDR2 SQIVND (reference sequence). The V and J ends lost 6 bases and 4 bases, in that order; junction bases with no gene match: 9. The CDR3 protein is CASRPTGAANQPQHF. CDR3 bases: TGTGCCAGTAGGCCTACAGGGGCCGCTAATCAGCCCCAGCATTTT.

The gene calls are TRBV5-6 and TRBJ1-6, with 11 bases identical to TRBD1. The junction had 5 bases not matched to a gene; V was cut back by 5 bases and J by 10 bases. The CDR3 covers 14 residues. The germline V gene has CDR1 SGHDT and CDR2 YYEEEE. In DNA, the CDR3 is TGTGCCAGCAGGAGGACAGGGGGCGGGTCACCCCTCCACTTT. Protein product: CASRRTGGGSPLHF.

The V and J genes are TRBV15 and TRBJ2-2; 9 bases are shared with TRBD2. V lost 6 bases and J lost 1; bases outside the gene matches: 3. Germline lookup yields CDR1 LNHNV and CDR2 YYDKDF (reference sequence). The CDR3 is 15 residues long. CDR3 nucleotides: TGTGCCACCAGAATTAGCGGGAGGAACACCGGGGAGCTGTTTTTT. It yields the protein CATRISGRNTGELFF.

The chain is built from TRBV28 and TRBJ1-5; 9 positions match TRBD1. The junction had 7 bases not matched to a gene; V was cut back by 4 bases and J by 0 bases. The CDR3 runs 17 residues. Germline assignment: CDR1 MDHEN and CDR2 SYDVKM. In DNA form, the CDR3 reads TGTGCCAGCAGTTCAACAGGGGGCGGGCGTAGCAATCAGCCCCAGCATTTT. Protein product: CASSSTGGGRSNQPQHF. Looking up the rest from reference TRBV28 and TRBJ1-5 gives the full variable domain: DVKVTQSSRYLVKRTGEKVFLECVQDMDHENMFWYRQDPGLGLRLIYFSYDVKMKEKGDIPEGYSVSREKKERFSLILESASTNQTSMYLCASSSTGGGRSNQPQHFGDGTRLSIL.